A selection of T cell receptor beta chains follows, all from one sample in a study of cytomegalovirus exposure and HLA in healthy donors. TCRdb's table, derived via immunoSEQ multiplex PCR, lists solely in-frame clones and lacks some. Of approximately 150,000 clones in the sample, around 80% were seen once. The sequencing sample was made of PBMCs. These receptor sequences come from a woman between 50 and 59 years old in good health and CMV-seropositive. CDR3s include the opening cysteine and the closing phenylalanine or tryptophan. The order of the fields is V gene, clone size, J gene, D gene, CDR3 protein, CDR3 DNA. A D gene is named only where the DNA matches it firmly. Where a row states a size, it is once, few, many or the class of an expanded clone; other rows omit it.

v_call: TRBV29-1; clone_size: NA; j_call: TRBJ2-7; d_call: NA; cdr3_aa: CSVQEGAEYEQYF; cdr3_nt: TGCAGCGTTCAGGAGGGGGCGGAATACGAGCAGTACTTC
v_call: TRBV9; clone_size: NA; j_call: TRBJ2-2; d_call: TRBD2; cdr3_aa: CASSVAGRGKTGELFF; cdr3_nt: TGTGCCAGCAGCGTAGCAGGGCGGGGGAAGACCGGGGAGCTGTTTTTT
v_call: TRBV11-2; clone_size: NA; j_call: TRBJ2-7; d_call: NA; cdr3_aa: CASSFVASYEQYF; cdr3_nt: TGTGCCAGCAGCTTCGTGGCCTCCTACGAGCAGTACTTC
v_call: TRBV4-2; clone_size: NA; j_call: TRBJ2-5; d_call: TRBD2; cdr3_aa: CASSQEGLAGDVETQYF; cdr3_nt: TGTGCCAGCAGCCAAGAAGGGTTAGCGGGGGATGTGGAGACCCAGTACTTC
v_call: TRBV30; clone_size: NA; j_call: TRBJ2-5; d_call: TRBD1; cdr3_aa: CAWSPLWRGQAVQETQYF; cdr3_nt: TGTGCCTGGAGTCCCTTATGGCGGGGACAGGCAGTCCAAGAGACCCAGTACTTC
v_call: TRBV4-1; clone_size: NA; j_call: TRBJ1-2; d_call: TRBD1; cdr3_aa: CASSQTPGQGYGYTF; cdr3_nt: TGCGCCAGCAGCCAGACTCCGGGACAGGGCTATGGCTACACCTTC
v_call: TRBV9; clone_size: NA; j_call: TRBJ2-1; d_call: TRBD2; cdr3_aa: CASSVARGGGTGSYNEQFF; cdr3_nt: TGTGCCAGCAGCGTGGCGCGGGGGGGCGGGACCGGCTCCTACAATGAGCAGTTCTTC
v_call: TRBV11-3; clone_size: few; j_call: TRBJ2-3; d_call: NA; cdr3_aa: CASSLGGVTDTQYF; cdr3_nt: TGTGCCAGCAGCTTAGGCGGGGTGACAGATACGCAGTATTTT
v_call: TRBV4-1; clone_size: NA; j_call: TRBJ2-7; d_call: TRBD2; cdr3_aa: CASSVPSGGAYEQYF; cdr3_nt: TGCGCCAGCAGCGTACCTAGCGGGGGGGCATACGAGCAGTACTTC
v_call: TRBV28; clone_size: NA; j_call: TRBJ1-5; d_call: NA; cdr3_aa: CASSLFGGTDYSNQPQHF; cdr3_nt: TGTGCCAGCAGTTTATTCGGGGGTACAGACTATAGCAATCAGCCCCAGCATTTT
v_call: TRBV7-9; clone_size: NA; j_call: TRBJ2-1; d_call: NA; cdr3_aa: CASSLGGGQYNEQFF; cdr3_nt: TGTGCCAGCAGCTTAGGCGGGGGCCAATACAATGAGCAGTTCTTC
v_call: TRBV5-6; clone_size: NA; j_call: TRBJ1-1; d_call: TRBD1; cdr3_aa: CASSWSQGSRTEAFF; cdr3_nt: TGTGCCAGCAGCTGGTCACAGGGGTCTAGGACTGAAGCTTTCTTT
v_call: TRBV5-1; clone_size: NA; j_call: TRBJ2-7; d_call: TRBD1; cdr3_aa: CASSHLSSGQNEQYF; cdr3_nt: TGCGCCAGCAGCCACCTAAGTTCGGGACAGAACGAGCAGTACTTC
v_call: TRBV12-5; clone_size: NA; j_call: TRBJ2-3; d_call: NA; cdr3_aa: CASGLGRLVYTDTQYF; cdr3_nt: TGTGCTAGTGGTTTGGGGAGACTAGTTTACACAGATACGCAGTATTTT
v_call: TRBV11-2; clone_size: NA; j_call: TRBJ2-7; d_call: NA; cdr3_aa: CASSKRGSAIVYEQYF; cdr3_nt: TGTGCCAGCAGCAAAAGAGGTTCTGCGATAGTCTACGAGCAGTACTTC
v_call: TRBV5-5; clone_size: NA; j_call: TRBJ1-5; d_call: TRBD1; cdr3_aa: CASSVQGAGNQPQHF; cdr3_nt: TGTGCCAGCAGCGTTCAGGGGGCGGGCAATCAGCCCCAGCATTTT
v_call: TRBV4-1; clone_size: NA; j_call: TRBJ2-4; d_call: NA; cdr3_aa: CASSQKGKNIQYF; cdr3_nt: TGCGCCAGCAGCCAAAAGGGGAAAAACATTCAGTACTTC